This T cell receptor beta chain appears in the sequencing data of a study of identical twins. Germline assignment: CDR1 ENHRY and CDR2 SYGVKD. The CDR3 is 11 amino acids. V lost 8 bases, J lost 5 bases, and 10 bases lay in between. TCRdb reprocessed the 5' RACE reads via MiXCR and lists one record per CDR3 protein. The sample carries roughly 750,000 distinct CDR3 sequences, 21% recorded once. A further study also used this sample, focusing on T cells expressing NK-cell markers.

The V and J genes are TRBV10-3 and TRBJ2-7; weak D call: TRBD1 (5 bases). Source material: PBMCs. This TCR was recovered from a woman under 30 in good health. The CDR3 loop reads CAIGAGNEQYF. DNA of the CDR3: TGTGCCATCGGGGCCGGCAACGAGCAGTACTTC.